This TCR beta chain was recorded in a study of blood T cell repertoires in COVID-19. About the study: Material from acute and convalescent COVID-19 was sourced from the United States, Italy and Spain. PBMCs, B-cell-depleted T cells, or T cells were the source of the cDNA or gDNA that made up the material.

The V end was cut by 0 bases, the J end by 2 bases, with 10 bases between. The CDR3 loop spans 15 amino acids. Germline loops: CDR1 LGHNA, CDR2 YSLEER. The authors' processing: Scientists estimated how many nucleated cells there were by amplifying reference gene primers. TCRdb's copy holds only in-frame clones and misses some; the assay was immunoSEQ multiplex PCR. V, J and clone size were drawn from that table, and D and trimming were deduced from the DNA. The sample shows 180,000 or so clones, nearly 90% of them seen only once. This clonotype originated in a man aged 50 to 60 with acute or convalescent COVID-19. The chain carries TRBV4-3 and TRBJ2-5; D possibly corresponds to TRBD2 (5 bases). Sequencing was carried out using peripheral blood. The CDR3 bases are TGCGCCAGCAGCCAAGATCTAGCTCGGCAAGAGACCCAGTACTTC. Encoded protein: CASSQDLARQETQYF.